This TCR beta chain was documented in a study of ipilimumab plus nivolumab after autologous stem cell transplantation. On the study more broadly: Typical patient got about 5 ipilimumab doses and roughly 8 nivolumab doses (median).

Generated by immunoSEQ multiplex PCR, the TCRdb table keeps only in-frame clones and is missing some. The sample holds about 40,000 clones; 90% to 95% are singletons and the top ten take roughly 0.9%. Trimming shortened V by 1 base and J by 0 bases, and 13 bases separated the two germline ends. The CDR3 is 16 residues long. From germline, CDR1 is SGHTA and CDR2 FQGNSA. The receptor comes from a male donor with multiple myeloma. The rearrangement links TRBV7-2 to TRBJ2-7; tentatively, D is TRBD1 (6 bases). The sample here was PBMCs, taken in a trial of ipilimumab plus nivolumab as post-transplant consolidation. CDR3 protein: CASSLGDTDVSYEQYF. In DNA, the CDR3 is TGTGCCAGCAGCTTAGGGGACACAGATGTCTCCTACGAGCAGTACTTC.